This T cell receptor (beta chain) emerged from a study of T cell responses to AZD1222 COVID-19 vaccine. General study results and limits: Donors were largely white British and mainly female; clonal diversity was possibly underestimated. Spike-specific TCR breadth and depth grew following two AZD1222 doses. It was only after the peak T cell response that any repertoires were sampled.

Details on this clone: What it recognizes is unknown.

Generated by immunoSEQ multiplex PCR, the TCRdb table keeps only in-frame clones and is missing some. The sample yields about 83,000 clones, over 80% seen once. The V and J ends lost 4 bases and 0 bases respectively, with 6 bases between them. The CDR3 has 14 amino acids. Germline CDR1 and CDR2: MRHNA and SNTAGT. This clonotype was obtained from an adult in good health. The sequences come from peripheral blood, collected on day 0 of MenACWY control vaccination. The chain links TRBV6-4 to TRBJ2-2; weak D call: TRBD1 (5 bases). This chain's CDR3 is CASSGQPNTGELFF. CDR3 nucleotide sequence: TGTGCCAGCAGTGGACAGCCGAACACCGGGGAGCTGTTTTTT.